This is a list of T cell receptor beta chains from one sample in a study of cytomegalovirus exposure and HLA in healthy donors. Produced via immunoSEQ multiplex PCR; TCRdb's table is partial and in-frame only. The table shows over 110,000 clones, with around 79% occurring only once. Source material: PBMCs. These receptor sequences come from a female donor in good health and CMV-seronegative. The CDR3 runs from the conserved cysteine through the conserved F or W. A D gene is named only where the DNA matches it firmly. Only part of the rows carry a size: once, few, many, or a class if the clone is expanded.

D gene	V gene	clone size	J gene	CDR3 DNA	CDR3 protein
TRBD1	TRBV27	NA	TRBJ2-6	TGTGCCAGCAGACCTAACAGGGGGCTCTTGAACTCTGGGGCCAACGTCCTGACTTTC	CASRPNRGLLNSGANVLTF
TRBD1	TRBV5-1	NA	TRBJ1-2	TGCGCCAGCAGCTTGGCGACAGGGTTAGGCTACACCTTC	CASSLATGLGYTF
TRBD2	TRBV19	NA	TRBJ2-7	TGTGCCAGTAGGATCGCACTAGCGGGGGGCGTCGGCGAGCAGTACTTC	CASRIALAGGVGEQYF
TRBD1	TRBV2	NA	TRBJ2-5	TGTGCCAGCAGTGCCCACGCGGGACAGGGCCAAGAGACCCAGTACTTC	CASSAHAGQGQETQYF
TRBD1	TRBV5-6	NA	TRBJ1-3	TGTGCCAGCAGCTTGGGCCCGGGACAGGGAGGTGGAAACACCATATATTTT	CASSLGPGQGGGNTIYF
TRBD2	TRBV4-3	NA	TRBJ2-3	TGCGCCAGCAGCTTCAGACTAGCGGACACAGATACGCAGTATTTT	CASSFRLADTDTQYF
TRBD1	TRBV18	NA	TRBJ2-7	TGTGCCAGCTCACTAGACAGGGACCAGCAGTACTTC	CASSLDRDQQYF
TRBD1	TRBV10-3	NA	TRBJ2-2	TGTGCCGTTCGACAGGGGGCGGAAACCGGGGAGCTGTTTTTT	CAVRQGAETGELFF
TRBD2	TRBV19	NA	TRBJ2-1	TGTGCCACCCACCCCTCTAGCGGTTACAATGAGCAGTTCTTC	CATHPSSGYNEQFF
NA	TRBV30	NA	TRBJ1-2	TGTGCCTGGAGTCCCAGTCATGGCTACACCTTC	CAWSPSHGYTF
NA	TRBV5-6	NA	TRBJ2-7	TGTGCCAGCAGCTTCGGGACATACTACGAGCAGTACTTC	CASSFGTYYEQYF
NA	TRBV15	NA	TRBJ1-1	TGTGCCACCATGAGAATGGAGGGGGAGGGGATGAACACTGAAGCTTTCTTT	CATMRMEGEGMNTEAFF
NA	TRBV29-1	NA	TRBJ2-3	TGCAGCGTCCTAGGACAGTCCGATACGCAGTATTTT	CSVLGQSDTQYF
TRBD2	TRBV6-1	few	TRBJ2-3	TGTGCCAGCAGTGGTACTAGCGGGGGAAAGGATACGCAGTATTTT	CASSGTSGGKDTQYF
TRBD1	TRBV27	NA	TRBJ2-7	TGTGCCAGCAGTTTTCACGACAGGGGCGAGCAGTACTTC	CASSFHDRGEQYF
TRBD2	TRBV14	NA	TRBJ2-5	TGTGCCAGCAGCCGGGCGGGGGGGCTCTTGGCGGAACAAGAGACCCAGTACTTC	CASSRAGGLLAEQETQYF
TRBD1	TRBV9	NA	TRBJ2-5	TGTGCCAGCAGCGTAGGTTCCGGGACAGGGGTTTCAGAGACCCAGTACTTC	CASSVGSGTGVSETQYF
NA	TRBV10-3	few	TRBJ2-6	TGTGCCCACGGGAGGGGGCGAGGTGATGGGGCCAACGTCCTGACTTTC	CAHGRGRGDGANVLTF
NA	TRBV27	NA	TRBJ1-5	TGTGCCAGCAGTCCGACAGCTGTTAGCAATCAGCCCCAGCATTTT	CASSPTAVSNQPQHF
NA	TRBV28	NA	TRBJ1-5	TGTGCCAGCAGTCCCCCCGGGGGGCCCCATCAGCCCCAGCATTTT	CASSPPGGPHQPQHF
NA	TRBV20-1	NA	TRBJ1-1	TGCAGTGCCGAGAGCACTGAAGCTTTCTTT	CSAESTEAFF
TRBD2	TRBV29-1	once	TRBJ2-1	TGCAGCGTCCAGACTAGCGGGGCGGGTGAGCAGTTCTTC	CSVQTSGAGEQFF
TRBD1	TRBV30	NA	TRBJ1-5	TGTGCCTGGAGTCTGCCGGGACAGGGTAATCAGCCCCAGCATTTT	CAWSLPGQGNQPQHF
TRBD1	TRBV18	NA	TRBJ2-6	TGTGCCAGCTCACCGTTACAGGGGTACTCTGGGGCCAACGTCCTGACTTTC	CASSPLQGYSGANVLTF
TRBD1	TRBV5-6	NA	TRBJ2-7	TGTGCCAGCAGCTTGGGACAGGGGCTCTACGAGCAGTACTTC	CASSLGQGLYEQYF